This TCR beta chain was captured in a study of beta chain features in type 1 diabetes. This clone was seen only a few times. Antigen: not known. Sampling consisted of one heparinised blood draw per donor, averaging approximately 120 mL. Via CD45RO/CCR7/CD25/CD127/CD95/CD27, cells of the CD4+ naive, central memory, regulatory and stem cell-like memory subsets were sorted. Looked up from germline, CDR1 is MNHNY and CDR2 is SVGAGI (reference sequence). Unmatched junction bases numbered 5, after V lost 10 bases and J lost 0 bases. The CDR3 is 14 residues long. Study results and caveats: TCRB CDR3s from Type 1 diabetes patients were moderately but significantly shorter in all four CD4+ subsets. Compared with healthy donors, patients appeared to share more similar naive, central memory and regulatory TCRB repertoires. cDNA-based sequencing might over-represent cells highly expressing TCR.

Expressed TCRB transcripts were sequenced because the entire RNA isolate underwent reverse transcription. The repertoire was sequenced with immunoSEQ multiplex PCR; TCRdb's copy has only in-frame clones and lacks some. The data contain roughly 24,000 clones, under 75% of them singletons. The receptor comes from a young man with type 1 diabetes. Sequencing used Tregs from blood. The chain uses TRBV6-6 and TRBJ2-2; 7 nucleotides match TRBD2. CDR3 sequence reads: CAIREGANTGELFF. CDR3 bases: TGTGCCATCAGGGAGGGAGCGAACACCGGGGAGCTGTTTTTT.